These 8 T cell receptor beta chains were sequenced from one sample in a study of response to subunit inactivated influenza vaccine. A single record per CDR3 protein comes from TCRdb applying MiXCR to the RT-PCR reads. Of 650,000 or so distinct CDR3 sequences in the sample, 12% to 15% were seen once. Specimen: PBMCs from blood, collected around 14 days before vaccination. The receptor set was obtained from a man aged 50-60 years who received an inactivated influenza vaccine.

This clonotype was recorded many times. This chain joins TRBV7-2 and TRBJ2-1, with D perhaps matching TRBD2 (6 bases). Trimming took off 0 bases at V and 11 bases at J, with 14 bases between the two ends. The germline CDR1 and CDR2 sequences are SGHTA and FQGNSA. This CDR3 spans 14 amino acids. The CDR3 here is CASSLASGAAKQFF. CDR3 coding DNA: TGTGCCAGCAGCTTAGCTTCGGGAGCGGCCAAGCAGTTCTTC.

This chain joins TRBV29-1 and TRBJ2-1, with 10 bases lining up with TRBD2. The CDR3 runs to 14 residues. The V gene's germline CDR1 is SQVTM and CDR2 ANQGSEA. V dropped 5 bases and J dropped 3; count of bases not matched to a gene: 4. CDR3 coding DNA: TGCAGCGTTACTAGCGGGGTAAACTACAATGAGCAGTTCTTC. Amino acids: CSVTSGVNYNEQFF.

This sequence joins TRBV15 and TRBJ2-5; D remains unclear. The CDR3 has 13 residues. The V gene lost 0 bases and the J gene lost 5 bases, with 7 bases spanning the gap. Germline CDR1 is LNHNV and CDR2 is YYDKDF (reference sequence). CDR3 residues: CATSRDHSETQYF. The CDR3 region has the DNA TGTGCCACCAGCAGAGATCACTCGGAGACCCAGTACTTC.

This clonotype was detected only a few times. This chain joins TRBV11-2 and TRBJ2-2; D call uncertain. The V end was cut by 1 base, the J end by 5 bases, with 14 bases between. CDR1 is SGHAT, CDR2 FQNNGV, per germline. There are 16 residues in the CDR3. The chain's CDR3 is CASSLGIGGWTGELFF. Here the CDR3 DNA reads TGTGCCAGCAGCTTAGGCATCGGTGGATGGACCGGGGAGCTGTTTTTT.

A few counts support this clonotype. V and J are TRBV11-2 and TRBJ2-1, with 13 bases fitting TRBD2. CDR3 length: 18 residues. The junction had 16 bases not matched to a gene; V was cut back by 6 bases and J by 8 bases. Germline V gene data show CDR1 as SGHAT and CDR2 as FQNNGV. CDR3 sequence reads: CASRGTGRLAGGWDEQFF. DNA of the CDR3: TGTGCCAGCAGGGGGACAGGGAGACTAGCGGGAGGTTGGGATGAGCAGTTCTTC.

This chain uses TRBV5-4 with TRBJ2-2, with D possibly being TRBD1 or TRBD2 (6 bases each). Germline V CDR1 and CDR2: SGHNT, YYREEE (reference sequence). The length of the CDR3 is 16 residues. The V and J ends lost 4 bases and 5 bases respectively, with 18 bases between them. CDR3 residues: CASSPVGGPGTGELFF. The CDR3 region has the DNA TGTGCCAGCAGCCCGGTTGGGGGGCCTGGAACCGGGGAGCTGTTTTTT. The complete variable domain, with remaining parts taken from reference TRBV5-4 and TRBJ2-2, reads ETGVTQSPTHLIKTRGQQVTLRCSSQSGHNTVSWYQQALGQGPQFIFQYYREEENGRGNFPPRFSGLQFPNYSSELNVNALELDDSALYLCASSPVGGPGTGELFFGEGSRLTVL.

The chain has TRBV7-6 and TRBJ2-1, with a weak D call TRBD2 (5 bases). This CDR3 contains 15 residues. With 5 bases removed from V and 1 base from J, the gap between germline ends came to 12 bases. The germline V gene encodes CDR1 SGHVS and CDR2 FNYEAQ. Written as DNA, the CDR3 is TGTGCCAGCAGCGGGCGGAGGCAATCCTACAATGAGCAGTTCTTC. This gives the protein CASSGRRQSYNEQFF.

There are many counts of this clonotype. V usage is TRBV5-1 and J usage is TRBJ2-3; D may correspond to TRBD1 or TRBD2 (6 bases each). CDR1 and CDR2 (germline): SGHRS, YFSETQ. Trimming removed 2 bases at V and 5 bases at J, with 12 bases between. The CDR3 sequence is 14 residues long. In DNA form, the CDR3 reads TGCGCCAGCAGCTTAGTTGGGGGGCGAGATACGCAGTATTTT. Translation gives CASSLVGGRDTQYF.